This T cell receptor (beta chain) was found in a study of beta chain features in type 1 diabetes. Study conclusions and caveats: At VDJ recombination sites, type 1 diabetes patients had fewer insertions and more deleted nucleotides. Significant though moderate, a shortening of TCRB CDR3s appeared in all four CD4+ subsets of Type 1 diabetes patients. PCR, the amplification step, might favor shorter templates, equally in patients and controls.

The authors reverse transcribed all of the isolated RNA, so sequencing captured expressed TCRB transcripts. Repertoires were generated with immunoSEQ multiplex PCR, while TCRdb's copy carries only in-frame clones and drops some. The table lists under 400,000 clones, about 18% of them singletons, with 0.044% in the top ten. There are a few counts of this clone. Its antigen remains unidentified. In germline, CDR1 is SGHRS, CDR2 YFSETQ. The CDR3 runs to 17 residues. V was clipped by 3 bases and J by 4 bases; unmatched bases: 8. Sequencing was done on a sample of naive CD4+ T cells from blood. This receptor was identified in a woman under 30 in good health. This rearrangement joins TRBV5-1 to TRBJ2-6; TRBD1 agrees at 9 bases. DNA of the CDR3: TGCGCCAGCAGCTCTCCGGGACAGGGTGTAGGGGCCAACGTCCTGACTTTC. Amino acids: CASSSPGQGVGANVLTF.